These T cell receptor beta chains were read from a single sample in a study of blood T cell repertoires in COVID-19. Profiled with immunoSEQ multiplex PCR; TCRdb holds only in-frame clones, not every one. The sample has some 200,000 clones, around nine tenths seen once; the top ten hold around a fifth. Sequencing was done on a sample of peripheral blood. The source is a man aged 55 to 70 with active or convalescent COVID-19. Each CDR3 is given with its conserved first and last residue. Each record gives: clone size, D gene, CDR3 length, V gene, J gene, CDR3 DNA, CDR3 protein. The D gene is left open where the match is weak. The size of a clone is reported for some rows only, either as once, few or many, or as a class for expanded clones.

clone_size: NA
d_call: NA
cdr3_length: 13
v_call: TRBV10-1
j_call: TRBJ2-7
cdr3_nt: TGCGCCAGCAGTGATCGCGGAGGAGGGGAGCAGTACTTC
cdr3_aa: CASSDRGGGEQYF

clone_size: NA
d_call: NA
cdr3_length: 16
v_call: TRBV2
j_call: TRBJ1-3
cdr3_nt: TGTGCCAGCAGTGAGGGGCAGACCTACTCTGGAAACACCATATATTTT
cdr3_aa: CASSEGQTYSGNTIYF

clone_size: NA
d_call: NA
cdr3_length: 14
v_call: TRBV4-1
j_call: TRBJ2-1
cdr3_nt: TGCGCCAGCAGCCAGTTCCCCACGGAGGATGAGCAGTTCTTC
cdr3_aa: CASSQFPTEDEQFF

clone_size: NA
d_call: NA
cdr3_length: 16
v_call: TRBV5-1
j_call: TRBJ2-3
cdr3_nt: TGCGCCAGCAGCTTGGGCGGCGGGGACTTCCGAGATACGCAGTATTTT
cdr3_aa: CASSLGGGDFRDTQYF

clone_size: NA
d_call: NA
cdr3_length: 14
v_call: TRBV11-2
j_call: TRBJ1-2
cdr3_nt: TGTGCCAGCAGCTCCTCCTCCAGGGCTTATGGCTACACCTTC
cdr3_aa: CASSSSSRAYGYTF

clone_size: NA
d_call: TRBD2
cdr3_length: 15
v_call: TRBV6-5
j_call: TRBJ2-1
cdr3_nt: TGTGCCAGCAGTAAGGGACTAGCGGGGAGCAATGAGCAGTTCTTC
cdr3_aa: CASSKGLAGSNEQFF

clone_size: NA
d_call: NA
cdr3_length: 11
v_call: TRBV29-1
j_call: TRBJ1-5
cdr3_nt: TGCAGCCCCAGGGGATTGGAGCCCCAGCATTTT
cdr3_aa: CSPRGLEPQHF

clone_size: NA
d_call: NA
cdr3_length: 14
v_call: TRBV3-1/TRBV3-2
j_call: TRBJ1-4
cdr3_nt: TGTGCCAGCAGCCAAGGACAGGTTAATGAAAAACTGTTTTTT
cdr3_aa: CASSQGQVNEKLFF

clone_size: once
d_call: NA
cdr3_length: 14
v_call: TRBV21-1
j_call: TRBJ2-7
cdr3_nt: TGTGCCCATGCGGGGGCTCCCAGCTCCTACGAGCAGTACTTC
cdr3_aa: CAHAGAPSSYEQYF

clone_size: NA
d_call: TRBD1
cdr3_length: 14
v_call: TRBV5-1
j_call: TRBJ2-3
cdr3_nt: TGCGCCAGCAGCCTAAGTAGGGGGCAAGATACGCAGTATTTT
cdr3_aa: CASSLSRGQDTQYF

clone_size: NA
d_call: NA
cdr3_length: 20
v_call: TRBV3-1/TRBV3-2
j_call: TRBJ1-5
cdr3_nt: TGTGCCAGCAGCCAACGAGCACGTCTGAGGGAAACCCGTGGTAGTCAGCCCCAGCATTTT
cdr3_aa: CASSQRARLRETRGSQPQHF

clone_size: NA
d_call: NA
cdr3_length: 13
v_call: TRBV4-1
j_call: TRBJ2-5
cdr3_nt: TGCGCCAGCAGCCAAGGCCCGCGAGAGACCCAGTACTTC
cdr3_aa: CASSQGPRETQYF

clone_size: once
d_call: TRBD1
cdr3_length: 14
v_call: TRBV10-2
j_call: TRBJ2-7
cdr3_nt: TGCGCCAGCAGGAGGGGACAGGGGTCGCACGAGCAGTACTTC
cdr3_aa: CASRRGQGSHEQYF

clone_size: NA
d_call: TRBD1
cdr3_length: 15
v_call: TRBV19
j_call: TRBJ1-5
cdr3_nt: TGTGCCAGTAGTCCTCGGACAGGGTTCGATCAGCCCCAGCATTTT
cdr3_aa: CASSPRTGFDQPQHF

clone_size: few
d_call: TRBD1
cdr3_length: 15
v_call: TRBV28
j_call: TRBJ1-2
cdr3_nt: TGTGCCACCCGAAAGACAGGGACGATAAACTATGGCTACACCTTC
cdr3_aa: CATRKTGTINYGYTF

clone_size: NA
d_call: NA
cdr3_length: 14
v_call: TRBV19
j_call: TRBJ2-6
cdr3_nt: TGTGCCATCGCCCCGGGCTCTGGGGCCAACGTCCTGACTTTC
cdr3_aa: CAIAPGSGANVLTF

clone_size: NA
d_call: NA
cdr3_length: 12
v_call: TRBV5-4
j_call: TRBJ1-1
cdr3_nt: TGTGCCAGCAGCGCGAAGAACACTGAAGCTTTCTTT
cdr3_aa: CASSAKNTEAFF

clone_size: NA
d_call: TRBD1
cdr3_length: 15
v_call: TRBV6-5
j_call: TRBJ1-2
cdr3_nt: TGTGCCAGCAGTTCCCAATCGACAGGGCGGCGTGGCTACACCTTC
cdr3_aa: CASSSQSTGRRGYTF

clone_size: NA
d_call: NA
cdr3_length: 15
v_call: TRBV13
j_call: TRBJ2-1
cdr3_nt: TGTGCCAGCGGAAGCGGGCGAAGCTCCTACAATGAGCAGTTCTTC
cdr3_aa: CASGSGRSSYNEQFF

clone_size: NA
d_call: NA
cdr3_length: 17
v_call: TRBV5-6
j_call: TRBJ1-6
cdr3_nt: TGTGCCAGCAGTCTGGGCGGAAATCGAGGGATAAGATCACCCCTCCACTTT
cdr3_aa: CASSLGGNRGIRSPLHF

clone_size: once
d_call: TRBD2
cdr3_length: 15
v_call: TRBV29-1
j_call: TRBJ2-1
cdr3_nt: TGCAGCGTTGAAATCCCCGGGGGGGCCTACAATGAGCAGTTCTTC
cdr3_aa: CSVEIPGGAYNEQFF

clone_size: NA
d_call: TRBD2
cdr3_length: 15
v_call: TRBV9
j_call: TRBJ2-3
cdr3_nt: TGTGCCAGCAGCGTAGGTAGCGGGGGCACAGATACGCAGTATTTT
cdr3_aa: CASSVGSGGTDTQYF

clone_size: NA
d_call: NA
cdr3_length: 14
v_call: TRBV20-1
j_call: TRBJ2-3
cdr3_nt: TGCAGTGCTAGTTCTAGCGTGGGTGTGGATACGCAGTATTTT
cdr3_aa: CSASSSVGVDTQYF

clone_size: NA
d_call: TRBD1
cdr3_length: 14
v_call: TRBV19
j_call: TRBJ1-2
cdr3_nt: TGTGCCACCAGACGGGACAGGGATAACTATGGCTACACCTTC
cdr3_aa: CATRRDRDNYGYTF

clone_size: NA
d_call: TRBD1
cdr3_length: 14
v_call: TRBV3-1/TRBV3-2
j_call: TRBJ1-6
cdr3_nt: TGTGCCAGCAGCTCGGGACAGGGGTATTCACCCCTCCACTTT
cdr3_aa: CASSSGQGYSPLHF

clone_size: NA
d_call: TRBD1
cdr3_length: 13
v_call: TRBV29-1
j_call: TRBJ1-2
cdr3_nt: TGCAGCGTTACAGGGGGTCCGAACTATGGCTACACCTTC
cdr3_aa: CSVTGGPNYGYTF

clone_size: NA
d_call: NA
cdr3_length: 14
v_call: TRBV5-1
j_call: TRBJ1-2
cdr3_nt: TGCGCCAGCAGCTTGGCCCGAGGTCACTATGGCTACACCTTC
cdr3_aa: CASSLARGHYGYTF

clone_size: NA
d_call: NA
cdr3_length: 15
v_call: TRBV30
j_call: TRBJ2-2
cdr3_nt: TGTGCCTGGAGTGTATTCAACACGAACACCGGGGAGCTGTTTTTT
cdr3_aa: CAWSVFNTNTGELFF

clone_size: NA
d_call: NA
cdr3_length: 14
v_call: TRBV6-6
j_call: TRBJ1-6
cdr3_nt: TGTGCCAGCAGTTTAAACACCGAGGGATCACCCCTCCACTTT
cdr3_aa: CASSLNTEGSPLHF

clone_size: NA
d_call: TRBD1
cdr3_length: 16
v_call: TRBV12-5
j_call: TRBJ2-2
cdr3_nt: TGTGCTAGTGCCCGAAGGACAGGGGGCGGGACCGGGGAGCTGTTTTTT
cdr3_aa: CASARRTGGGTGELFF

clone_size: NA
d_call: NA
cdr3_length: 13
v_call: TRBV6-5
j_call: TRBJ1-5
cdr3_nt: TGTGCCAGCACCACGGTTCGGGGTCAGCCCCAGCATTTT
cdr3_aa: CASTTVRGQPQHF

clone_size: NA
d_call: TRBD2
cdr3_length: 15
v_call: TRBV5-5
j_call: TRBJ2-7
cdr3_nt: TGTGCCAGCAGCTCCGGGGGGGGCCGATCCTACGAGCAGTACTTC
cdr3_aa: CASSSGGGRSYEQYF

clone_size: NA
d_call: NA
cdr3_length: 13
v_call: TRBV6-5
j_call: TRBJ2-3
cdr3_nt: TGTGCCAGCACCCAGGCGGGTTTAGATACGCAGTATTTT
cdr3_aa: CASTQAGLDTQYF

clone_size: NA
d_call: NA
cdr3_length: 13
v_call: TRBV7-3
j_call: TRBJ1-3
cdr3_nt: TGTGCCAGCAGCCTGGACATGGGAAACACCATATATTTT
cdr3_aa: CASSLDMGNTIYF

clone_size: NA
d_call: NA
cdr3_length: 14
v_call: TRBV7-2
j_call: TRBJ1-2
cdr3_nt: TGTGCCAGCAGCTTAGTAAAGGGGATCGCTGGCTACACCTTC
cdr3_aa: CASSLVKGIAGYTF

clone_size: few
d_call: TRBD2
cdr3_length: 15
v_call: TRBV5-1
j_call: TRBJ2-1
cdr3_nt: TGCGCCAGCAGCGGTTCTAGCGGGGGGGCCGTTGAGCAGTTCTTC
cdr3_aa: CASSGSSGGAVEQFF

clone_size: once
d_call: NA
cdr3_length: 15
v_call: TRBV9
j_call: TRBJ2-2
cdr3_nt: TGTGCCAGCAGCGCCGAAGGGGCTTCCTTTAGGGAGCTGTTTTTT
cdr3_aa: CASSAEGASFRELFF

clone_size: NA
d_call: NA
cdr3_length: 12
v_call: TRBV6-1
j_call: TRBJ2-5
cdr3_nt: TGTGCCAGCAGTGAACAGCAAGAGACCCAGTACTTC
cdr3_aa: CASSEQQETQYF

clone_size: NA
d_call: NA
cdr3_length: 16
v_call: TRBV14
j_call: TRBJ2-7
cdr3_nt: TGTGCCAGCAGCCGATTTACAGGGATATCCTTTTACGAGCAGTACTTC
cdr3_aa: CASSRFTGISFYEQYF

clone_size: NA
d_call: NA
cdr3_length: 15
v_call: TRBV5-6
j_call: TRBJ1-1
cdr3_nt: TGTGCCAGCAGCTTGAGACAGATCATGAACACTGAAGCTTTCTTT
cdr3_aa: CASSLRQIMNTEAFF

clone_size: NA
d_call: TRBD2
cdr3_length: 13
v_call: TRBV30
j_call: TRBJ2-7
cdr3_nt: TGTGCCTGCTCACTAGCGGGGGGGCACGAGCAGTACTTC
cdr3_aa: CACSLAGGHEQYF

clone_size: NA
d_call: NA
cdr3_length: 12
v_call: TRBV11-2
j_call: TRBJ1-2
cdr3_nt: TGTGCCAGCAGCTTAGTGGGGCCCGGCTACACCTTC
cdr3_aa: CASSLVGPGYTF

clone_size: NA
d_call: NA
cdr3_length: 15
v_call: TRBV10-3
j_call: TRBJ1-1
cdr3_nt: TGTGCCATCAGTGAGTCGGAGGGGCGGAACACTGAAGCTTTCTTT
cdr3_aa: CAISESEGRNTEAFF

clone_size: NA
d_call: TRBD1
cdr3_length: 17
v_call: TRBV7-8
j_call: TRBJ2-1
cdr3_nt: TGTGCCAGCAGCTTCTTGAGGGGACAGGGATCCTACAATGAGCAGTTCTTC
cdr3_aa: CASSFLRGQGSYNEQFF

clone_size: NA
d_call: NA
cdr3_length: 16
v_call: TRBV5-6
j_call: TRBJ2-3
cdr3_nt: TGTGCCAGCAGCCCCCCCCTGAACCCTGACTCACCTACGCAGTATTTT
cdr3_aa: CASSPPLNPDSPTQYF